The clone carrying this T cell receptor (beta chain) has just one count. The antigen is undetermined. V gave up 3 bases and J gave up 10 bases; unmatched junction bases: 4. The CDR3 consists of 14 residues. Germline V CDR1 and CDR2: SGHRS, YFSETQ. This sample is drawn from a study of graft-versus-host responses after intestinal transplantation. Study-wide context: Induction using anti-thymocyte globulin, followed by tacrolimus and steroids for around 3 years, was given to all recipients. Regarding the study as a whole: Recipient marrow showed GvH clones, some seen first in ileum or blood.

Data came from immunoSEQ multiplex PCR; TCRdb stores just in-frame clones and leaves some out. The sample comprises approximately 97,000 clones, about nine tenths of which are singletons, and around 0.2% rests with the top ten. The specimen was unstimulated CD4+ T cells sorted from spleen or lymph node cells, collected before transplant. The chain carries TRBV5-1 and TRBJ1-6; 10 bases fit TRBD1. This TCR came from a human donor who was the organ donor for an intestinal transplant. This CDR3 reads CASSSGQGRSPLHF. The CDR3 DNA follows: TGCGCCAGCAGCTCGGGACAGGGGCGATCACCCCTCCACTTT.